The clone carrying this TCR beta chain was recorded a few times. The sample is drawn from a study of T cells in Graves' hyperthyroidism and ophthalmopathy. Germline CDR1 reads MNHEY; CDR2 reads SVGEGT. Between the trimmed V and J ends, which lost 5 bases and 0 bases, there was a span of 7 bases. The CDR3 consists of 14 residues. Researchers amplified the TCR beta CDR3 regions from RNA transcripts. TCR CDR3 regions were first amplified by RT-PCR with HTBI primers. TCRdb reprocessed the multiplex PCR reads with MiXCR, giving one entry per CDR3 protein. The sample carries hundreds of thousands of distinct CDR3 sequences, 14% to 15% recorded once.

The receptor comes from a woman under 40 with Graves' hyperthyroidism. The specimen sequenced was blood. V and J are TRBV6-2 or TRBV6-3 and TRBJ1-4; D is undetermined. The CDR3 nucleotides read TGTGCCAGCAGTCGCAACCCAACTAATGAAAAACTGTTTTTT. This encodes CASSRNPTNEKLFF.